The 20 T cell receptor beta chains listed next were all sequenced from one sample in a study of T cells in Graves' hyperthyroidism and ophthalmopathy. RNA transcripts served as the template for amplifying TCR beta CDR3 regions. TCR CDR3 regions were first amplified by RT-PCR with HTBI primers. TCRdb reanalysed the multiplex PCR reads using MiXCR and keeps one entry per CDR3 protein. Among roughly 840,000 distinct CDR3 sequences listed, about 38% were seen once. The sample consisted of blood. These receptor sequences come from a man aged 18 to 30 with Graves' hyperthyroidism.

This chain joins TRBV20-1 and TRBJ1-5, with unresolved D. The CDR3 sequence is 12 residues long. Germline V gene data show CDR1 as DFQATT and CDR2 as SNEGSKA (reference sequence). The V end was cut by 2 bases, the J end by 7 bases, with 9 bases between. The CDR3 loop reads CSARKASQPQHF. Here the CDR3 DNA reads TGCAGTGCTAGAAAGGCGTCACAGCCCCAGCATTTT.

This clonotype was counted at least ten times. The chain joins TRBV29-1 to TRBJ1-2; maybe TRBD1 (5 bases). Germline-derived CDR1 and CDR2 are SQVTM and ANQGSEA. This CDR3 has 11 residues. Trimming stripped 4 bases from V and 8 bases from J, with 11 bases between. The CDR3 loop is CSVAGGAGYTF. The CDR3 bases are TGCAGCGTTGCCGGTGGGGCCGGCTACACCTTC.

V usage is TRBV25-1 and J usage is TRBJ2-7; 8 bases are a match to TRBD1. Germline V CDR1 and CDR2: MGHDK, SYGVNS. The CDR3 runs 14 residues. V shed 4 bases, J shed 5 bases, and the junction held 7 bases outside the gene matches. Here the CDR3 reads CASSVGQGINEQYF. CDR3 in DNA: TGTGCCAGCAGTGTAGGACAGGGTATTAACGAGCAGTACTTC.

A remark on this clonotype: One end of the junction fails to match germline, which may point to a read error. The chain joins TRBV11-2 to TRBJ2-7; possible D gene TRBD1, 6 bases. The CDR3 totals 13 residues. CDR1 and CDR2 from the germline V gene are SGHAT and FQNNGV. The CDR3, as DNA: TGCGCCAGCAGCCAAGAGACAGGATGGGAGCAGTACTTC. This sequence encodes CASSQETGWEQYF.

This clonotype was picked up many times. The CDR3 reads CSARLGSPYEQYF. CDR3 DNA sequence: TGCAGTGCTAGATTGGGGAGCCCCTACGAGCAGTACTTC. The V and J genes are TRBV20-1 and TRBJ2-7, with D perhaps TRBD2 (5 bases). Germline CDR1 and CDR2: DFQATT and SNEGSKA (reference sequence). The CDR3 is 13 amino acids. Trimming removed 2 bases at V and 2 bases at J, with 10 bases between.

Comment on this clonotype: Compared with germline, one end of the junction differs, possibly owing to a read error. J is TRBJ2-5 and V is TRBV7-8; TRBD1 is a possible D gene (6 bases). The CDR3 extends over 16 amino acids. CDR1 and CDR2 (germline): SGHVS, FQNEAQ. CDR3 bases: TGTGCCAGCAGCGTAGGGGGTGGCGGCAGAAAAGAGGCCCAGTACTTC. Translation: CASSVGGGGRKEAQYF.

This clonotype was counted ten times or more. The chain recombines TRBV7-8 with TRBJ1-3, with D perhaps matching TRBD1 (6 bases). The germline V gene encodes CDR1 SGHVS and CDR2 FQNEAQ. V lost 2 bases and J lost 8, with 16 bases in between. The CDR3 is 15 residues long. The CDR3 reads CASSLSGGRGDTIYF. CDR3 bases: TGTGCCAGCAGCTTAAGCGGGGGGCGCGGGGACACCATATATTTT.

The chain combines TRBV6-5 with TRBJ2-5; 8 nucleotides line up with TRBD1. V was clipped by 11 bases and J by 3 bases; unmatched bases: 5. Per the germline V gene, CDR1 is MNHEY and CDR2 is SVGAGI. This CDR3 contains 12 residues. CDR3 nucleotides: TGTGCCGGGCGGACAGGGAAAGAGACCCAGTACTTC. Translating it yields CAGRTGKETQYF.

The rearrangement links TRBV6-6 to TRBJ2-2, with unresolved D. The CDR3 is 13 residues long. The V and J ends lost 5 bases and 6 bases respectively, with 10 bases between them. Germline CDR1 reads MNHNY; CDR2 reads SVGAGI (reference sequence). The CDR3 sequence: CASSGVGAGELFF. Written as DNA, the CDR3 is TGTGCCAGCAGTGGGGTCGGTGCCGGGGAGCTGTTTTTT.

The J gene is TRBJ2-5, the V gene TRBV25-1; D is ambiguous. Trimming left V 5 bases short and J 4 bases short, with 20 bases between. Germline V lookup: CDR1 MGHDK, CDR2 SYGVNS. The CDR3 length is 16 residues. CDR3 amino acids: CASSLRVAPLAETQYF. The CDR3 bases are TGTGCCAGCAGTTTAAGGGTAGCCCCCCTCGCAGAGACCCAGTACTTC.

The gene calls are TRBV7-9 and TRBJ1-3; 12 bases match TRBD1. The CDR3 has 17 residues. Germline trimming cut 4 bases from V and 8 bases from J; bases unmatched to any gene: 12. Germline V gives CDR1 SEHNR, CDR2 FQNEAQ (reference sequence). The DNA for the CDR3 is TGTGCCAGCAGCTCCGACCGGGACAGGGGGCAAGGCTACACCATATATTTT. Its translation: CASSSDRDRGQGYTIYF.

This clonotype has ten or more counts. The chain joins TRBV7-9 to TRBJ1-2; D might be TRBD1 (5 bases). This CDR3 has 14 amino acids. Between the trimmed V and J ends, which lost 1 base and 10 bases, there was a span of 16 bases. The germline V gene has CDR1 SEHNR and CDR2 FQNEAQ (reference sequence). CDR3 in DNA: TGTGCCAGCAGCTTAGGGACACCGACCTTAAACTACACCTTC. This codes for CASSLGTPTLNYTF.

The chain carries TRBV5-1 and TRBJ1-5; D unclear. The germline V gene encodes CDR1 SGHRS and CDR2 YFSETQ. V lost 1 base to trimming and J lost 7 bases, with 12 bases between them. CDR3 size: 14 residues. The CDR3 protein is CASSLSREKQPQHF. The CDR3 bases are TGCGCCAGCAGCTTGTCTAGGGAGAAACAGCCCCAGCATTTT.

The chain joins TRBV13 to TRBJ1-4; no firm D call. V was shortened by 5 bases and J by 4 bases, with 11 bases between the two germline ends. The CDR3 runs 14 residues. From germline, CDR1 is PRHDT and CDR2 FYEKMQ (reference sequence). The CDR3 is CASSLFLNNEKLFF. The CDR3 nucleotides are TGTGCCAGCAGCCTTTTCCTGAATAATGAAAAACTGTTTTTT.

This CDR3 is CASSLESAVGAGELFF. In DNA form, the CDR3 reads TGTGCCAGCAGCTTGGAGTCGGCGGTTGGTGCCGGGGAGCTGTTTTTT. The chain recombines TRBV7-2 with TRBJ2-2; D is undetermined. Deletions cut 3 bases from V and 6 bases from J, with 17 bases between. CDR3 length: 16 amino acids. The V gene's germline CDR1 is SGHTA and CDR2 FQGNSA.

Many counts were recorded for this clonotype. This sequence joins TRBV7-8 and TRBJ2-7; D is possibly TRBD1 or TRBD2 (5 bases each). In germline, CDR1 is SGHVS, CDR2 FQNEAQ. Between the trimmed V and J ends, which lost 5 bases and 7 bases, there was a span of 15 bases. This CDR3 has 13 amino acids. The CDR3 nucleotides read TGTGCCAGCAGCGGGGGATCCTCGTGGGAGCAGTACTTC. Protein product: CASSGGSSWEQYF.

This clonotype was detected only once. The CDR3 protein is CASSEGQGEYGYTF. The CDR3, as DNA: TGTGCCAGCAGCGAGGGACAGGGGGAATATGGCTACACCTTC. The rearrangement joins TRBV5-8 to TRBJ1-2; 11 positions agree with TRBD1. The germline CDR1 and CDR2 sequences are SGHTS and YDEGEE. There are 14 residues in the CDR3. V gave up 4 bases and J gave up 5 bases; unmatched junction bases: 4.

V and J are TRBV29-1 and TRBJ2-6, with D unclear. The CDR3 is made up of 10 amino acids. CDR1 is SQVTM, CDR2 ANQGSEA, per germline. The V gene lost 4 bases and the J gene lost 10 bases, with 5 bases spanning the gap. CDR3 region: CSVGDNVLTF. Written as DNA, the CDR3 is TGCAGCGTTGGGGATAACGTCCTGACTTTC.

This clonotype has at least ten counts. The chain carries TRBV10-3 and TRBJ2-7; perhaps TRBD2 as D (6 bases). Trimming cost V 2 bases and J 5 bases, with 10 bases left between them. Germline values: CDR1 ENHRY, CDR2 SYGVKD. The CDR3 contains 13 residues. Here the CDR3 reads CAISEAGTDEQYF. As DNA, the CDR3 is TGTGCCATCAGTGAGGCGGGGACCGACGAGCAGTACTTC.

This clonotype was seen at least ten times. The rearrangement links TRBV20-1 to TRBJ2-7; 8 nucleotides match TRBD2. CDR1 DFQATT and CDR2 SNEGSKA come from the germline V gene (reference sequence). V lost 3 bases, J lost 6 bases, and 10 bases stayed unmatched. This CDR3 comprises 14 residues. The DNA for the CDR3 is TGCAGTGCTAGCGGGAGGGTCCTCGACGCCGAGCAGTACTTC. Protein sequence: CSASGRVLDAEQYF.